Sequencing of this T cell receptor (beta chain) was carried out in a study of blood T cell repertoires in COVID-19. Sequencing used immunoSEQ multiplex PCR; TCRdb keeps in-frame clones, though not all of them. Of 300,000 or so clones in the sample, around 83% are singletons; the top ten hold around 1.2%. The clonotype comes from a woman between 50 and 59 years old with acute or convalescent COVID-19. Sample: peripheral blood.

The chain's CDR3 is CATTKDKNNEQFF. As DNA, the CDR3 is TGTGCCACCACTAAGGACAAGAACAATGAGCAGTTCTTC. This sequence joins TRBV10-3 and TRBJ2-1, with D possibly matching TRBD1 (5 bases). The CDR3 covers 13 residues. The germline V gene has CDR1 ENHRY and CDR2 SYGVKD. V shed 10 bases and J shed 5 bases, with 15 bases lying between them.